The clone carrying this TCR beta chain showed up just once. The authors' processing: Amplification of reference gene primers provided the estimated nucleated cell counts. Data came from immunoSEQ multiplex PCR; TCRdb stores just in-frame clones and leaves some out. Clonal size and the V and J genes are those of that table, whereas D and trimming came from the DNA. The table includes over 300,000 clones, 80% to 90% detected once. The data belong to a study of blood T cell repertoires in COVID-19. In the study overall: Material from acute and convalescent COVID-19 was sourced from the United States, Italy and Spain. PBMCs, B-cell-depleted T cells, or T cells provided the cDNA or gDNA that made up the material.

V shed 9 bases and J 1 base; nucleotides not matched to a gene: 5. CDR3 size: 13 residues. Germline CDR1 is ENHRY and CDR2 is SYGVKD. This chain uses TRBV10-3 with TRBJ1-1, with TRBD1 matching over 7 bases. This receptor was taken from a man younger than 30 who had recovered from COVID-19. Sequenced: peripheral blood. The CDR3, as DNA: TGTGCCATAAGAGGACAGGAGAACACTGAAGCTTTCTTT. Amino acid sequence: CAIRGQENTEAFF.